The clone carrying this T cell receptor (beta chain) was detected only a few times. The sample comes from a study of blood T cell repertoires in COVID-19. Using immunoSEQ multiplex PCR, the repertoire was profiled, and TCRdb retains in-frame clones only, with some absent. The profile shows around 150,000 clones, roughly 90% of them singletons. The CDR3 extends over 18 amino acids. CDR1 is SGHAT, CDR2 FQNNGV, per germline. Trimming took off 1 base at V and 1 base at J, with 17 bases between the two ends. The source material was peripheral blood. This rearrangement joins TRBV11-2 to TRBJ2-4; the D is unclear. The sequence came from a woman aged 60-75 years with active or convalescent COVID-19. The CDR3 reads CASSLAPPQRGAKNIQYF. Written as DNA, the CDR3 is TGTGCCAGCAGCTTAGCCCCACCCCAGCGTGGGGCCAAAAACATTCAGTACTTC.